The next 25 T cell receptor beta chains were all read from a single sample in a study of T cell repertoires in cytomegalovirus infection. TCRdb used MiXCR to reprocess the reads, holding one entry per CDR3 protein. Here the sample spans almost 500,000 distinct CDR3 sequences, about 11% being singletons. The sample consisted of PBMCs. These receptors all come from a human donor in good health (CMV status not recorded). Some clones in this sample may be carry-over from other donors' samples.

This clonotype was seen only a few times. J is TRBJ2-4 and V is TRBV19; TRBD1 agrees at 9 bases. V lost 2 bases, J lost 0 bases, and 5 bases stayed unmatched. The CDR3 has 17 residues. Germline V gene data show CDR1 as LNHDA and CDR2 as SQIVND (reference sequence). The chain's CDR3 is CASSIYGTGIAKNIQYF. The CDR3 DNA reads as TGTGCCAGTAGTATATATGGGACAGGGATAGCCAAAAACATTCAGTACTTC.

The sample holds a few counts of this clonotype. The rearrangement joins TRBV20-1 to TRBJ2-5; the match to TRBD2 covers 11 bases. The CDR3 covers 16 residues. Trimming cost V 1 base and J 4 bases; bases outside gene matches: 8. Germline CDR1 and CDR2: DFQATT and SNEGSKA (reference sequence). CDR3 sequence (DNA): TGCAGTGCTAGAGCCTCTAGCGGGAGGCCGGCAGAGACCCAGTACTTC. Translating gives CSARASSGRPAETQYF.

This clonotype was counted at least ten times. The chain uses TRBV9 and TRBJ1-1; TRBD1 is a possible D gene (6 bases). The length of the CDR3 is 15 residues. Germline V lookup: CDR1 SGDLS, CDR2 YYNGEE. V lost 4 bases and J 0 bases, leaving 13 bases between the germline ends. CDR3 loop: CASSPGGAMNTEAFF. CDR3 sequence (DNA): TGTGCCAGCAGCCCTGGGGGGGCCATGAACACTGAAGCTTTCTTT. Full variable domain (missing parts from reference TRBV9 and TRBJ1-1): DSGVTQTPKHLITATGQRVTLRCSPRSGDLSVYWYQQSLDQGLQFLIQYYNGEERAKGNILERFSAQQFPDLHSELNLSSLELGDSALYFCASSPGGAMNTEAFFGQGTRLTVV.

This clonotype has ten or more counts. The V and J genes are TRBV12-3 or TRBV12-4 and TRBJ2-7, with D tentatively TRBD1 or TRBD2 (5 bases each). The V end lost 5 bases, the J end lost 7 bases, and 21 bases lay between the germline ends. The CDR3 length is 15 residues. The CDR3 DNA is TGTGCCAGCAGTGACGAGGGGTCCGCGCTGGGGGAGCAGTACTTC. Translating gives CASSDEGSALGEQYF.

This clonotype has ten or more counts. The chain employs TRBV27 and TRBJ2-3, with D possibly being TRBD2 (7 bases). There are 14 residues in the CDR3. With 7 bases removed from V and 7 bases from J, the gap between germline ends came to 18 bases. Per the germline V gene, CDR1 is MNHEY and CDR2 is SMNVEV (reference sequence). The CDR3: CASTEDGGLNTQYF. The CDR3 DNA follows: TGTGCCAGCACCGAAGACGGGGGGCTTAATACGCAGTATTTT.

This clonotype has at least ten counts. V and J are TRBV6-1 and TRBJ2-7; D unclear. This CDR3 contains 14 residues. Trimming pared 3 bases from V and 6 bases from J, leaving 15 bases between. Germline assignment: CDR1 MNHNS and CDR2 SASEGT. The CDR3 DNA reads TGTGCCAGCAGTGAGGTCCCATCAGCGCCCGAGCAGTACTTC. The encoded protein is CASSEVPSAPEQYF.

This clonotype was seen at least ten times. This chain links TRBV7-8 with TRBJ2-4; 8 bases are shared with TRBD1. This CDR3 is 13 amino acids long. V was pared by 1 base and J by 7 bases, with 0 bases of the junction left unmatched. The germline V gene encodes CDR1 SGHVS and CDR2 FQNEAQ. CDR3 amino acids: CASSLGQGNIQYF. CDR3 nucleotide sequence: TGTGCCAGCAGCTTAGGACAGGGGAACATTCAGTACTTC. Drawing the rest from reference TRBV7-8 and TRBJ2-4, the complete variable domain is GAGVSQSPRYKVAKRGQDVALRCDPISGHVSLFWYQQALGQGPEFLTYFQNEAQLDKSGLPSDRFFAERPEGSVSTLKIQRTQQEDSAVYLCASSLGQGNIQYFGAGTRLSVL.

The table lists this clonotype with a few counts. The chain links TRBV19 to TRBJ2-7; maybe TRBD1 (5 bases). V was trimmed by 3 bases and J by 2 bases, leaving 8 bases between them. Germline lookup yields CDR1 LNHDA and CDR2 SQIVND (reference sequence). The CDR3 sequence is 13 residues long. The CDR3 sequence: CASSIDSTYEQYF. The CDR3 coding sequence is TGTGCCAGTAGTATCGACAGTACCTACGAGCAGTACTTC.

The table lists this clonotype with many counts. The genes are TRBV14 and TRBJ1-1, with a weak D call TRBD1 (6 bases). Looked up from germline, CDR1 is SGHDN and CDR2 is FVKESK. V lost 4 bases to trimming and J lost 7 bases, with 13 bases between them. The CDR3 covers 13 residues. CDR3 bases: TGTGCCAGCAGCCGACAGGAAGGGAGTGAAGCTTTCTTT. Protein sequence: CASSRQEGSEAFF.

The chain joins TRBV7-2 to TRBJ1-2; no definite D call. The CDR3 covers 15 residues. Trimming cost V 1 base and J 4 bases, with 13 bases left between them. Germline lookup yields CDR1 SGHTA and CDR2 FQGNSA. The CDR3 region is CASSLDPSYSYGYTF. The CDR3 DNA sequence: TGTGCCAGCAGCTTAGATCCAAGCTACTCCTATGGCTACACCTTC.

This clonotype came up a few times. CDR3 nucleotide sequence: TGCAGCGTTGGACAGGGACACTATGGCTACACCTTC. This translates into CSVGQGHYGYTF. The chain recombines TRBV29-1 with TRBJ1-2; 7 bases map to TRBD1. CDR1 is SQVTM, CDR2 ANQGSEA, per germline. V lost 4 bases, J lost 3 bases, and 2 bases stayed unmatched. The CDR3 runs to 12 residues. The variable domain in full, with the rest retrieved from reference TRBV29-1 and TRBJ1-2, is SAVISQKPSRDICQRGTSLTIQCQVDSQVTMMFWYRQQPGQSLTLIATANQGSEATYESGFVIDKFPISRPNLTFSTLTVSNMSPEDSSIYLCSVGQGHYGYTFGSGTRLTVV.

J is TRBJ2-2 and V is TRBV2; D is uncertain. The V end lost 4 bases, the J end lost 4 bases, and 13 bases lay between the germline ends. The CDR3 has 15 residues. Germline V gene data show CDR1 as SNHLY and CDR2 as FYNNEI. The CDR3 nucleotides read TGTGCCAGCAGTGGGGGAACAGTTTTCACCGGGGAGCTGTTTTTT. As protein: CASSGGTVFTGELFF.

The rearrangement joins TRBV3-1 to TRBJ1-6, with no clear D. In germline, CDR1 is LGHDT, CDR2 YNNKEL (reference sequence). The V gene lost 2 bases and the J gene lost 10 bases, with 12 bases spanning the gap. This CDR3 spans 14 amino acids. CDR3 sequence reads: CASSQNNLPSPLHF. As DNA, the CDR3 is TGTGCCAGCAGCCAAAACAACCTCCCCTCACCCCTCCACTTT. The full variable domain, in which reference TRBV3-1 and TRBJ1-6 provide the parts outside the CDR3, is DTAVSQTPKYLVTQMGNDKSIKCEQNLGHDTMYWYKQDSKKFLKIMFSYNNKELIINETVPNRFSPKSPDKAHLNLHINSLELGDSAVYFCASSQNNLPSPLHFGNGTRLTVT.

This clonotype showed up many times. The chain recombines TRBV11-2 with TRBJ2-2; TRBD2 matches at 7 bases. The CDR3 is 15 residues long. V was clipped by 2 bases and J by 6 bases; unmatched bases: 6. Germline CDR1 and CDR2: SGHAT and FQNNGV. The CDR3 loop reads CASSLQVTSAGELFF. The CDR3 DNA sequence: TGTGCCAGCAGCTTACAAGTAACTAGCGCCGGGGAGCTGTTTTTT.

This clonotype has a count of ten or more. The rearrangement joins TRBV18 to TRBJ2-5; D call uncertain. Trimming removed 2 bases at V and 5 bases at J, with 9 bases between. CDR3 length: 13 amino acids. Germline V CDR1 and CDR2: KGHSH, LQKENI. As DNA, the CDR3 is TGTGCCAGCTCACCAGGACCATGGGAGACCCAGTACTTC. Translated, it gives CASSPGPWETQYF.

This clonotype was seen ten or more times. The chain has TRBV4-1 and TRBJ2-3; 7 nucleotides agree with TRBD2. This CDR3 is built from 15 residues. The germline gives CDR1 MGHRA, CDR2 YSYEKL. The ends lost 3 bases at V and 1 base at J; junction bases unmatched: 4. The CDR3 DNA is TGCGCCAGCAGCCAGCGGGAGCGCGGCACAGATACGCAGTATTTT. It codes for CASSQRERGTDTQYF.

This clonotype came up many times. The J gene is TRBJ1-5, the V gene TRBV14; no definite D call. The V gene lost 5 bases and the J gene lost 2 bases, with 7 bases spanning the gap. This CDR3 comprises 13 residues. CDR1 SGHDN and CDR2 FVKESK come from the germline V gene. As DNA, the CDR3 is TGTGCCAGCAGCAAAACGCGCAATCAGCCCCAGCATTTT. Its protein is CASSKTRNQPQHF.

The gene calls are TRBV20-1 and TRBJ2-7; 9 nucleotides match TRBD1. The length of the CDR3 is 14 residues. CDR1 is DFQATT, CDR2 SNEGSKA, per germline (reference sequence). The V gene end was trimmed by 7 bases and the J gene end by 3 bases; junction bases not matched to a gene: 10. This CDR3 is CSVPGDRGVYEQYF. CDR3 DNA: TGCAGTGTCCCGGGCGACAGGGGGGTCTACGAGCAGTACTTC.

The chain has TRBV30 and TRBJ1-1; 9 bases match TRBD1. Germline V gene sequence: CDR1 GTSNPN, CDR2 SVGIG (reference sequence). This CDR3 has 15 residues. The ends lost 4 bases at V and 2 bases at J; junction bases unmatched: 8. The CDR3 protein is CAWTRDRVGNTEAFF. CDR3 bases: TGTGCCTGGACCCGGGACAGGGTTGGCAACACTGAAGCTTTCTTT.

This clonotype was seen repeatedly, ten times or more. This chain links TRBV14 with TRBJ2-3; 10 bases are shared with TRBD2. This CDR3 region has 16 residues. V shed 2 bases, J shed 2 bases, and the junction held 4 bases outside the gene matches. The germline gives CDR1 SGHDN, CDR2 FVKESK. The CDR3 coding sequence is TGTGCCAGCAGCCAAAATAGCGGGGGGACCACAGATACGCAGTATTTT. Translating gives CASSQNSGGTTDTQYF. Together with reference TRBV14 and TRBJ2-3, the CDR3 gives the full variable domain: EAGVTQFPSHSVIEKGQTVTLRCDPISGHDNLYWYRRVMGKEIKFLLHFVKESKQDESGMPNNRFLAERTGGTYSTLKVQPAELEDSGVYFCASSQNSGGTTDTQYFGPGTRLTVL.

Many counts were recorded for this clonotype. This chain joins TRBV28 and TRBJ2-7; D is unresolved. The CDR3 extends over 12 amino acids. V shed 3 bases and J shed 2 bases, with 5 bases lying between them. Germline CDR1 and CDR2: MDHEN and SYDVKM. The CDR3 protein is CASSFGPYEQYF. CDR3 nucleotides: TGTGCCAGCAGTTTTGGGCCCTACGAGCAGTACTTC.

This clonotype was seen many times. The chain uses TRBV7-9 and TRBJ2-5; 13 nucleotides agree with TRBD2. The CDR3 spans 15 residues. The J segment lost 4 bases and the V segment lost 5 bases, leaving 4 bases of the junction unmatched. Germline V gene sequence: CDR1 SEHNR, CDR2 FQNEAQ (reference sequence). Written as DNA, the CDR3 is TGTGCCAGCAGCAACGGACTAGCGGGGGTAGAGACCCAGTACTTC. The encoded protein is CASSNGLAGVETQYF.

This clonotype was seen many times. V usage is TRBV10-3 and J usage is TRBJ2-2; 10 positions agree with TRBD1. V shed 6 bases, J shed 3 bases, and the junction held 4 bases outside the gene matches. Germline CDR1 is ENHRY and CDR2 is SYGVKD. The CDR3 runs 15 residues. CDR3 in DNA: TGTGCCATCAGACCGGGACAGGGGTACACCGGGGAGCTGTTTTTT. Protein: CAIRPGQGYTGELFF.

This clonotype showed up many times. The genes are TRBV7-2 and TRBJ2-7; perhaps D is TRBD1 or TRBD2 (5 bases each). The CDR3 has 13 residues. The ends were cut back, 5 bases at V and 2 bases at J, with 10 bases in the middle. CDR1 and CDR2 from the germline V gene are SGHTA and FQGNSA. The CDR3 spells CASSPGRTYEQYF. The CDR3 nucleotides are TGTGCCAGCAGCCCGGGGCGGACCTACGAGCAGTACTTC.

This clonotype was seen ten or more times. V and J are TRBV28 and TRBJ2-1; tentatively, D is TRBD2 (6 bases). This CDR3 has 13 amino acids. V gave up 6 bases and J gave up 4 bases, with 10 bases separating them. CDR1 is MDHEN, CDR2 SYDVKM, per germline. In DNA form, the CDR3 reads TGTGCCAGCAGAGGCGGGGAGTACAATGAGCAGTTCTTC. Its protein is CASRGGEYNEQFF.